A single sample is the source of the 28 T cell receptor beta chains below, sequenced in a study of CD8 T cells in Susac syndrome. An input of about 0.45 to 1 ug of RNA was subjected to reverse transcription using random hexamers. TCRdb analysed the immunoSEQ multiplex PCR reads with MiXCR anew, one entry per CDR3 protein. The data contain more than 200,000 distinct CDR3 sequences, 80% to 95% of them singletons. The sequencing input was CD4+ T cells from PBMCs. The receptors derive from a human donor with multiple sclerosis.

The chain recombines TRBV9 with TRBJ2-7, with 8 bases aligning to TRBD2. The trim removed 0 bases at V and 6 bases at J, leaving 8 bases unmatched. Germline values: CDR1 SGDLS, CDR2 YYNGEE. The CDR3 has 15 residues. CDR3 nucleotides: TGTGCCAGCAGCGTAGAAGCGGGAGAGAGAGGCGAGCAGTACGTC. It specifies CASSVEAGERGEQYV.

The chain recombines TRBV3-1 with TRBJ2-3; the match to TRBD2 covers 9 bases. This CDR3 region has 16 residues. V lost 2 bases to trimming and J lost 2 bases; unmatched junction nucleotides: 5. The germline V gene has CDR1 LGHDT and CDR2 YNNKEL (reference sequence). The CDR3 here is CASSQKPSGATDTQYF. The CDR3 region has the DNA TGTGCCAGCAGCCAAAAGCCTAGCGGGGCCACAGATACGCAGTATTTT.

A remark on this clonotype: A junction end diverges from the germline sequence, so it may reflect a read error. V gene TRBV7-2 combines with J gene TRBJ1-5, with 7 bases that match TRBD1. The CDR3 spans 15 residues. Germline CDR1 reads SGHTA; CDR2 reads FQGNSA. CDR3 sequence: CASSLAGQGNQPQHF. The CDR3 DNA is TGTGCCAGCAGCCTAGCCGGACAGGGCAATCAGCCCCAGCATTTT.

This clonotype was seen just once. The chain carries TRBV19 and TRBJ2-6; D call uncertain. The germline V gene encodes CDR1 LNHDA and CDR2 SQIVND (reference sequence). The CDR3 has 15 amino acids. V lost 2 bases and J lost 4, with 9 bases in between. This chain's CDR3 is CASSISVRGANVLTF. Here the CDR3 DNA reads TGTGCCAGTAGTATATCGGTGCGCGGGGCCAACGTCCTGACTTTC.

J is TRBJ1-1 and V is TRBV5-4; D gene uncertain. The germline CDR1 and CDR2 sequences are SGHNT and YYREEE (reference sequence). Trimming stripped 0 bases from V and 5 bases from J, with 11 bases between. CDR3 length equals 14 residues. CDR3 sequence reads: CASSLDWRGTEAFF. The DNA for the CDR3 is TGTGCCAGCAGCTTGGACTGGCGAGGGACTGAAGCTTTCTTT.

V usage is TRBV4-1 and J usage is TRBJ2-2, with D perhaps given as TRBD1 or TRBD2 (5 bases each). Germline V CDR1 and CDR2: MGHRA, YSYEKL. The V end lost 0 bases, the J end lost 4 bases, and 9 bases lay between the germline ends. The CDR3 totals 15 residues. The CDR3 DNA reads as TGCGCCAGCAGCCAAGAAGGGGCGGGCACCGGGGAGCTGTTTTTT. Its translation is CASSQEGAGTGELFF.

The rearrangement uses TRBV28 and TRBJ1-1; D unresolved. Germline values: CDR1 MDHEN, CDR2 SYDVKM. This CDR3 has 12 residues. Deletions cut 7 bases from V and 0 bases from J, with 6 bases between. CDR3 region: CASKEVNTEAFF. The CDR3 region has the DNA TGTGCCAGCAAGGAGGTGAACACTGAAGCTTTCTTT.

The J gene is TRBJ1-2, the V gene TRBV7-9; D gene ambiguous. The CDR3 extends over 8 amino acids. Germline CDR1 is SEHNR and CDR2 is FQNEAQ (reference sequence). Trimming stripped 11 bases from V and 10 bases from J, with 8 bases between. CDR3 nucleotide sequence: TGTGCCTCCGTGGTCTACACCTTC. It encodes CASVVYTF.

The rearrangement links TRBV12-3 or TRBV12-4 to TRBJ2-7; TRBD2 agrees at 7 bases. J was trimmed by 4 bases and V by 3 bases; bases with no gene match: 6. CDR3 length equals 14 residues. The CDR3 DNA reads as TGTGCCAGCAGTTTGGGGGGGTCTGGTTACGAGCAGTACTTC. This codes for CASSLGGSGYEQYF.

This rearrangement joins TRBV11-2 to TRBJ1-5, with D possibly matching TRBD1 (5 bases). Germline assignment: CDR1 SGHAT and CDR2 FQNNGV. Trimming left V 5 bases short and J 3 bases short, with 11 bases between. This CDR3 comprises 14 residues. The CDR3 region has the DNA TGTGCCAGCAGCCCCGCAGGGTCCAATCAGCCCCAGCATTTT. Protein: CASSPAGSNQPQHF.

V and J are TRBV25-1 and TRBJ2-1, with TRBD2 matching 12 bases. In germline, CDR1 is MGHDK, CDR2 SYGVNS. This CDR3 is built from 15 residues. V lost 8 bases to trimming and J lost 8 bases; unmatched junction nucleotides: 10. CDR3 loop: CASRSTSGSLDEQFF. The DNA for the CDR3 is TGTGCCAGCCGTTCGACTAGCGGGAGTCTTGATGAGCAGTTCTTC.

This sequence joins TRBV3-1 and TRBJ1-2; the D is unclear. This CDR3 contains 14 residues. The V end lost 0 bases, the J end lost 5 bases, and 10 bases lay between the germline ends. The germline V gene encodes CDR1 LGHDT and CDR2 YNNKEL (reference sequence). CDR3 coding DNA: TGTGCCAGCAGCCAAGATCGGACGGGATATGGCTACACCTTC. Amino acid sequence: CASSQDRTGYGYTF.

The rearrangement uses TRBV19 and TRBJ2-2, with D possibly being TRBD2 (6 bases). The V gene's germline CDR1 is LNHDA and CDR2 SQIVND (reference sequence). CDR3 length equals 16 residues. The V end was cut by 7 bases, the J end by 3 bases, with 18 bases between. For the CDR3, the DNA is TGTGCCAGTATTCCTGGGGGGACTGGGCACACCGGGGAGCTGTTTTTT. This gives the protein CASIPGGTGHTGELFF.

The chain is built from TRBV5-4 and TRBJ2-7; the D is unclear. V was shortened by 3 bases and J by 2 bases, with 15 bases between the two germline ends. This CDR3 contains 15 residues. Germline V CDR1 and CDR2: SGHNT, YYREEE (reference sequence). DNA for the CDR3: TGTGCCAGCAGCTCCAGAACAGATTCACCCTACGAGCAGTACTTC. As protein: CASSSRTDSPYEQYF.

This sequence joins TRBV20-1 and TRBJ1-1; D remains ambiguous. CDR1 and CDR2 from the germline V gene are DFQATT and SNEGSKA (reference sequence). Deletions cut 3 bases from V and 5 bases from J, with 13 bases between. The CDR3 consists of 13 residues. The CDR3 sequence: CSARVRTSTEAFF. CDR3 nucleotide sequence: TGCAGTGCTAGGGTCAGGACGTCAACTGAAGCTTTCTTT.

The chain has TRBV30 and TRBJ1-1, with TRBD1 matching 7 bases. Looked up from germline, CDR1 is GTSNPN and CDR2 is SVGIG (reference sequence). The CDR3 runs 14 residues. The V segment lost 4 bases and the J segment 3 bases; nucleotides outside the gene matches: 8. CDR3 residues: CAWNGDRRHTEAFF. The CDR3 nucleotides read TGTGCCTGGAATGGGGACAGAAGACACACTGAAGCTTTCTTT.

The gene calls are TRBV15 and TRBJ2-7; 11 bases line up with TRBD1. The CDR3 has 15 residues. The V gene's germline CDR1 is LNHNV and CDR2 YYDKDF (reference sequence). The trim removed 3 bases at V and 5 bases at J, leaving 6 bases unmatched. The DNA for the CDR3 is TGTGCCACCAGCAGGGCAGGACAGGGGGCACACGAGCAGTACTTC. Translated, it gives CATSRAGQGAHEQYF.

This clonotype was detected once. CDR3 DNA: TGTGCCAGCAGCTTGTGGACGGGTAACACCGGGGAGCTGTTTTTT. Residues: CASSLWTGNTGELFF. This rearrangement joins TRBV5-8 to TRBJ2-2; no clear D. The germline gives CDR1 SGHTS, CDR2 YDEGEE. Trimming took off 1 base at V and 2 bases at J, with 9 bases between the two ends. The CDR3 sequence is 15 residues long. Drawing the rest from reference TRBV5-8 and TRBJ2-2, the complete variable domain is EAGVTQSPTHLIKTRGQQATLRCSPISGHTSVYWYQQALGLGLQFLLWYDEGEERNRGNFPPRFSGRQFPNYSSELNVNALELEDSALYLCASSLWTGNTGELFFGEGSRLTVL.

The chain couples TRBV9 to TRBJ1-2; 7 bases are shared with TRBD1. The CDR3 extends over 15 amino acids. V dropped 4 bases and J dropped 2; count of bases not matched to a gene: 8. CDR1 is SGDLS, CDR2 YYNGEE, per germline. The CDR3 protein is CASSPRQGSNYGYTF. The CDR3 DNA reads TGTGCCAGCAGCCCGCGACAGGGAAGCAACTATGGCTACACCTTC.

This clonotype showed up just a few times. The CDR3 protein is CASGPGGTDTQYF. DNA of the CDR3: TGTGCCAGTGGGCCGGGGGGCACAGATACGCAGTATTTT. This rearrangement joins TRBV19 to TRBJ2-3; D possibly corresponds to TRBD2 (6 bases). This CDR3 is 13 amino acids long. Germline V gene data show CDR1 as LNHDA and CDR2 as SQIVND (reference sequence). Trimming removed 8 bases at V and 1 base at J, with 10 bases between.

The chain carries TRBV20-1 and TRBJ2-7, with a weak D call TRBD1 (6 bases). Trimming pared 8 bases from V and 5 bases from J, leaving 28 bases between. Germline CDR1 DFQATT, CDR2 SNEGSKA (reference sequence). CDR3 length equals 16 residues. The CDR3 nucleotides read TGCAGTTTCTACCTGGGTTATAGGGGGTCTGTAGACGAGCAGTACTTC. It is translated as CSFYLGYRGSVDEQYF.

This chain uses TRBV5-1 with TRBJ1-1, with a possible D match to TRBD1 (5 bases). V was cut by 3 bases and J by 5 bases, with 14 bases left in between. This CDR3 has 14 residues. CDR1 is SGHRS, CDR2 YFSETQ, per germline. The CDR3 nucleotides read TGCGCCAGCAGCTCGAGATCCGGGGGGACTGAAGCTTTCTTT. Translated: CASSSRSGGTEAFF.

Only one count was recorded for this clonotype. The V call is TRBV14, the J call TRBJ2-5; 7 bases align to TRBD1. V trimming: 1 base; J trimming: 2 bases; junction bases outside the gene matches: 4. This CDR3 is 15 amino acids long. Germline-derived CDR1 and CDR2 are SGHDN and FVKESK. CDR3 nucleotides: TGTGCCAGCAGCCAAGGAAGGACAGGTCAAGAGACCCAGTACTTC. Translated: CASSQGRTGQETQYF.

V usage is TRBV5-4 and J usage is TRBJ2-5; no firm D call. The germline CDR1 and CDR2 sequences are SGHNT and YYREEE (reference sequence). V lost 1 base and J lost 1, with 5 bases in between. The CDR3 has 13 amino acids. The CDR3 region is CASSLQGQETQYF. The CDR3 DNA follows: TGTGCCAGCAGCTTGCAAGGCCAAGAGACCCAGTACTTC.

The V call is TRBV6-5, the J call TRBJ1-2, with D unclear. V was clipped by 4 bases and J by 8 bases, with 17 bases between them. The CDR3 spans 14 residues. Germline V CDR1 and CDR2: MNHEY, SVGAGI. The CDR3 sequence is CASSFMGGPLGYTF. In DNA, the CDR3 is TGTGCCAGCAGTTTCATGGGCGGCCCCCTCGGCTACACCTTC.

The V gene is TRBV6-1, the J gene TRBJ1-5; 9 nucleotides match TRBD1. This CDR3 region has 14 residues. V was pared by 4 bases and J by 6 bases, with 4 bases of the junction left unmatched. CDR1 MNHNS and CDR2 SASEGT come from the germline V gene. The DNA of the CDR3 is TGTGCCAGCAGTGGAGACAGGGGGGTTCAGCCCCAGCATTTT. Protein sequence: CASSGDRGVQPQHF.

This chain uses TRBV12-3 or TRBV12-4 with TRBJ1-5; unclear D gene. The CDR3 is made up of 15 amino acids. V was shortened by 6 bases and J by 2 bases, with 14 bases between the two germline ends. The chain's CDR3 is CASSSPSRGNQPQHF. CDR3 bases: TGTGCCAGCAGCTCCCCTAGTAGGGGCAATCAGCCCCAGCATTTT.

The chain couples TRBV28 to TRBJ2-7, with 8 bases fitting TRBD1. Germline CDR1 reads MDHEN; CDR2 reads SYDVKM. The trim removed 6 bases at V and 4 bases at J, leaving 11 bases unmatched. CDR3 size: 15 residues. DNA of the CDR3: TGTGCCAGCAGGGGAAGCGGACAGGGTCTTTACGAGCAGTACTTC. Translated: CASRGSGQGLYEQYF.